Each of the 11 T cell receptor beta chains below was sequenced from the same sample in a study of blood T cells in healthy people across ages. A second PCR, run for 7 to 11 cycles, used a sample-barcoded 5' primer plus a J-beta primer mix. MiXCR, run by TCRdb on the 5' RACE reads, gives a single entry per CDR3 protein. Among about 1 million distinct CDR3 sequences listed, over 35% were seen once. The sequencing sample was made of blood. These receptors originate from a woman aged 60-75 years in good health.

The chain employs TRBV5-1 and TRBJ2-7; no firm D call. Germline CDR1 is SGHRS and CDR2 is YFSETQ. The CDR3 sequence is 17 residues long. The germline V and J ends were trimmed by 2 bases and 0 bases, with 18 bases remaining between them. In DNA form, the CDR3 reads TGCGCCAGCAGCTTTTCGGCCGAGCCCCACAGCTCCTACGAGCAGTACTTC. This sequence encodes CASSFSAEPHSSYEQYF.

The genes are TRBV7-9 and TRBJ1-1, with D hard to call. Germline lookup yields CDR1 SEHNR and CDR2 FQNEAQ (reference sequence). V was trimmed by 3 bases and J by 7 bases, leaving 6 bases between them. The CDR3 has 11 residues. The CDR3 nucleotides are TGTGCCAGCAGCTTCTTGGGTGAAGCTTTCTTT. As protein: CASSFLGEAFF.

In the case of this clonotype: This may stem from a read error, because a much larger clone lies one nucleotide away. The chain links TRBV5-5 to TRBJ2-1; D remains ambiguous. Germline-derived CDR1 and CDR2 are SGHKS and YYEKEE (reference sequence). This CDR3 has 14 amino acids. The CDR3 reads CASSSSAGYGERFF. CDR3 nucleotides: TGTGCCAGCAGCTCCTCGGCCGGGTACGGTGAGCGGTTCTTC.

This clonotype was seen only a few times. The CDR3: CASSLTGGNIQYF. The CDR3 DNA reads TGTGCCAGCAGTTTAACGGGGGGAAACATTCAGTACTTC. The chain employs TRBV27 and TRBJ2-4; 7 nucleotides align to TRBD2. CDR1 MNHEY and CDR2 SMNVEV come from the germline V gene (reference sequence). The V segment lost 2 bases and the J segment 6 bases; nucleotides outside the gene matches: 1. CDR3 length: 13 amino acids.

The chain is built from TRBV5-1 and TRBJ2-7; D ambiguous. The end of the DNA is better explained by TRBJ2-5, so the J call may be wrong. Germline CDR1 and CDR2: SGHRS and YFSETQ. The CDR3 loop spans 12 amino acids. In nucleotides, the CDR3 is TGCGCCAGCAGCCTCCCAGATGGGACCCAGTACTTC. Protein sequence: CASSLPDGTQYF.

This clonotype turned up a few times. V and J are TRBV6-2 or TRBV6-3 and TRBJ2-1; D gene ambiguous. V shed 6 bases and J shed 4 bases, with 10 bases lying between them. CDR1 and CDR2 from the germline V gene are MNHEY and SVGEGT. The CDR3 sequence is 13 residues long. DNA of the CDR3: TGTGCCAGCAGGGAAGGCCTTTACAATGAGCAGTTCTTC. Its protein product is CASREGLYNEQFF.

The chain is built from TRBV14 and TRBJ2-1; D is uncertain. CDR1 and CDR2 from the germline V gene are SGHDN and FVKESK. The CDR3 has 16 residues. The V end lost 1 base, the J end lost 0 bases, and 10 bases lay between the germline ends. The CDR3 reads CASSQGFAPSYNEQFF. The DNA of the CDR3 is TGTGCCAGCAGCCAAGGTTTTGCCCCCTCCTACAATGAGCAGTTCTTC.

The gene calls are TRBV27 and TRBJ1-6, with TRBD1 as a possible D gene (5 bases). V lost 7 bases to trimming and J lost 4 bases, with 11 bases between them. This CDR3 comprises 14 residues. Per germline, CDR1 MNHEY and CDR2 SMNVEV (reference sequence). DNA for the CDR3: TGTGCCAGCAAGGCCAGGGAGTATAATTCACCCCTCCACTTT. Encoded protein: CASKAREYNSPLHF.

In this sample, this clonotype turned up a few times. This chain uses TRBV2 with TRBJ1-2; a weak D match, TRBD1 (5 bases). Per germline, CDR1 SNHLY and CDR2 FYNNEI. The CDR3 loop spans 16 amino acids. V shed 2 bases and J shed 3 bases, with 16 bases lying between them. In nucleotides, the CDR3 is TGTGCCAGCAGTGAACTCCTGTACAGGCGTGACTATGGCTACACCTTC. Encoded protein: CASSELLYRRDYGYTF.

This chain uses TRBV11-2 with TRBJ1-1; 10 bases are shared with TRBD1. The CDR3 extends over 14 amino acids. The germline V gene has CDR1 SGHAT and CDR2 FQNNGV. J was trimmed by 3 bases and V by 7 bases; bases with no gene match: 5. The CDR3 region is CASTDRGSDTEAFF. The CDR3 DNA follows: TGTGCCAGCACGGACAGGGGGTCGGACACTGAAGCTTTCTTT.

V gene TRBV7-8 combines with J gene TRBJ2-1; D is perhaps TRBD1 (7 bases). The CDR3 contains 16 residues. The ends were cut back, 5 bases at V and 3 bases at J, with 17 bases in the middle. CDR1 and CDR2 from the germline V gene are SGHVS and FQNEAQ. The chain's CDR3 is CASSPGYRGGYNEQFF. The CDR3 DNA is TGTGCCAGCAGCCCAGGTTACAGGGGAGGCTACAATGAGCAGTTCTTC.